Below, 6 T cell receptor beta chains from the same sample are listed, as sequenced in a study of T cells in Graves' hyperthyroidism and ophthalmopathy. RNA transcripts provided the source from which TCR beta CDR3 regions were amplified. A first-round RT-PCR of the TCR CDR3 used the HTBI primer set. TCRdb re-analysed the multiplex PCR reads in MiXCR, keeping a single row per CDR3 protein. Counted here are roughly 500,000 distinct CDR3 sequences, around a fifth occurring once; the ten biggest clones make up about 49%. The specimen was blood. Receptors originate from a woman in her 70s with Graves' ophthalmopathy.

V gene TRBV19 combines with J gene TRBJ1-1, with D unclear. V was shortened by 2 bases and J by 1 base, with 5 bases between the two germline ends. The CDR3 consists of 13 residues. CDR1 and CDR2 (germline): LNHDA, SQIVND (reference sequence). The CDR3 sequence is CASSILANTEAFF. CDR3 in DNA: TGTGCCAGTAGTATATTGGCGAACACTGAAGCTTTCTTT.

This chain links TRBV20-1 with TRBJ2-3; D is unresolved. The CDR3 extends over 12 amino acids. Trimming shortened V by 4 bases and J by 11 bases, and 16 bases separated the two germline ends. Per the germline V gene, CDR1 is DFQATT and CDR2 is SNEGSKA (reference sequence). This CDR3 is CSATLGGVGQYF. Written as DNA, the CDR3 is TGCAGTGCTACTTTAGGTGGCGTAGGGCAGTATTTT.

This clonotype was seen a handful of times. The germline gene is not matched at one end of the junction; a read error may be the cause. The V call is TRBV5-1, the J call TRBJ2-1; 12 nucleotides agree with TRBD1. Germline V gives CDR1 SGHRS, CDR2 YFSETQ. The CDR3 length is 14 residues. As DNA, the CDR3 is TGCGCCAGCAGCTTGGAAGGGACAGGGGGCGGCTGGGTCTTC. It specifies CASSLEGTGGGWVF.

Only a few counts were recorded for this clonotype. In nucleotides, the CDR3 is TGTGCCAGCAGTCCAAGGATGGCCTACGAGCAGTACTTC. Its translation is CASSPRMAYEQYF. This chain joins TRBV27 and TRBJ2-7, with unresolved D. The CDR3 is 13 amino acids. The germline CDR1 and CDR2 sequences are MNHEY and SMNVEV (reference sequence). The germline V and J ends were trimmed by 5 bases and 2 bases, with 10 bases remaining between them.

The chain links TRBV27 to TRBJ1-5; a possible D gene is TRBD1 (6 bases). CDR1 is MNHEY and CDR2 is SMNVEV in the germline V gene (reference sequence). V was trimmed by 7 bases and J by 5 bases, leaving 24 bases between them. This CDR3 contains 17 residues. CDR3 residues: CASILQGWDGTDQPQHF. CDR3 nucleotides: TGTGCCAGCATCCTACAGGGCTGGGATGGGACCGATCAGCCCCAGCATTTT.

This clonotype was observed many times. As DNA, the CDR3 is TGTGCCAGCAGCTTAGTTGCGGGAGGGGGTAATGAGCAGTTCTTC. It yields the protein CASSLVAGGGNEQFF. The genes are TRBV7-2 and TRBJ2-1, with TRBD2 matching over 9 bases. Unmatched junction bases numbered 5, after V lost 1 base and J lost 7 bases. The CDR3 is 15 residues long. CDR1 is SGHTA and CDR2 is FQGNSA in the germline V gene.